This is a list of T cell receptor beta chains from one sample in a study of blood T cell repertoires in COVID-19. TCRdb's copy holds only in-frame clones and misses some; the assay was immunoSEQ multiplex PCR. The repertoire has about 140,000 clones, around 82% of them found once; the top ten carry about 8%. Specimen: peripheral blood. Every receptor here comes from a human donor in a cohort sampled during active COVID-19. Each CDR3 is given with its conserved first and last residue. A D gene is named only where the DNA matches it firmly. Clone size is stated in some rows and not others, as once, few, many or a class when expanded.

v_call	clone_size	d_call	j_call	cdr3_aa	cdr3_nt
TRBV14	NA	TRBD2	TRBJ2-2	CASSRTSGGTNTGELFF	TGTGCCAGCAGCCGTACTAGCGGGGGGACGAACACCGGGGAGCTGTTTTTT
TRBV28	NA	NA	TRBJ1-5	CASGGRGWSQPQHF	TGTGCCAGCGGGGGCAGGGGCTGGAGTCAGCCCCAGCATTTT
TRBV7-2	NA	NA	TRBJ1-5	CASSAGGATQPQHF	TGTGCCAGCAGCGCAGGCGGGGCCACTCAGCCCCAGCATTTT
TRBV7-2	NA	NA	TRBJ2-2	CASTPEAGYGELFF	TGTGCCAGCACCCCCGAGGCGGGCTACGGGGAGCTGTTTTTT
TRBV27	NA	NA	TRBJ2-5	CASSLAGATFGTQYF	TGTGCCAGCAGTCTAGCAGGGGCGACCTTCGGGACCCAGTACTTC
TRBV9	NA	TRBD1	TRBJ1-6	CASSVGRTGESPLHF	TGTGCCAGCAGCGTAGGGAGGACAGGGGAATCACCCCTCCACTTT
TRBV9	NA	NA	TRBJ1-1	CASSGRRGSGNTEAFF	TGTGCCAGCAGCGGCCGTAGGGGGAGTGGCAACACTGAAGCTTTCTTT
TRBV3-1/TRBV3-2	few	TRBD2	TRBJ2-1	CASSQRGLAGGDEQFF	TGTGCCAGCAGCCAGCGCGGACTAGCGGGGGGTGATGAGCAGTTCTTC
TRBV3-1/TRBV3-2	NA	TRBD2	TRBJ2-3	CASSQDWAGVTDTQYF	TGTGCCAGCAGCCAAGATTGGGCGGGGGTCACAGATACGCAGTATTTT
TRBV11-2	few	NA	TRBJ2-1	CASSRQGDEQFF	TGTGCCAGCAGCCGACAAGGCGATGAGCAGTTCTTC
TRBV2	NA	NA	TRBJ1-6	CASSLPRGNNSPLHF	TGTGCCAGCAGTCTGCCCAGGGGTAATAATTCACCCCTCCACTTT
TRBV6-8	NA	TRBD2	TRBJ2-2	CASSKQTSGGPLPGELFF	TGTGCCAGCAGTAAACAGACTAGCGGGGGGCCCCTACCCGGGGAGCTGTTTTTT
TRBV6-5	NA	NA	TRBJ2-1	CASRRGQLSYNEQFF	TGTGCCAGCCGTCGCGGACAGTTATCCTACAATGAGCAGTTCTTC
TRBV28	NA	NA	TRBJ2-2	CASSLSSSNSRGELFF	TGTGCCAGCAGTCTAAGCTCTTCTAATAGCCGCGGGGAGCTGTTTTTT
TRBV9	NA	TRBD1	TRBJ2-3	CASSSDRGLDTQYF	TGTGCCAGCAGCTCCGACAGGGGTTTGGATACGCAGTATTTT
TRBV28	NA	NA	TRBJ1-3	CASSFRQGLNTIYF	TGTGCCAGCAGTTTCCGCCAGGGTCTGAACACCATATATTTT
TRBV6-1	NA	TRBD2	TRBJ2-2	CASSGTAGGITGELFF	TGTGCCAGCAGTGGAACGGCGGGGGGGATCACCGGGGAGCTGTTTTTT
TRBV18	NA	NA	TRBJ1-5	CASSPQGWDQPQHF	TGTGCCAGCTCACCGCAGGGTTGGGATCAGCCCCAGCATTTT
TRBV7-3	NA	NA	TRBJ1-1	CASSPRAGEGTEAFF	TGTGCCAGCAGCCCCCGGGCGGGGGAAGGCACTGAAGCTTTCTTT
TRBV7-8	NA	TRBD1	TRBJ2-7	CASSSGTDPYFWNEQYF	TGTGCCAGCAGCTCCGGGACAGACCCTTACTTCTGGAACGAGCAGTACTTC
TRBV11-3	NA	TRBD1	TRBJ2-5	CASSADRGQETQYF	TGTGCCAGCAGCGCGGACAGGGGCCAAGAGACCCAGTACTTC
TRBV11-2	NA	TRBD2	TRBJ2-5	CASSDALVAGMETQYF	TGTGCCAGCAGCGACGCATTGGTAGCGGGGATGGAGACCCAGTACTTC
TRBV19	NA	NA	TRBJ1-1	CASRGQTPNTEAFF	TGTGCCAGTAGGGGACAAACCCCGAACACTGAAGCTTTCTTT
TRBV9	few	NA	TRBJ2-1	CASSRSTGSYNEQFF	TGTGCCAGCAGCCGCTCTACAGGGTCATACAATGAGCAGTTCTTC
TRBV18	NA	NA	TRBJ2-7	CASSPSLAPGRGSYEQYF	TGTGCCAGCTCACCAAGTTTGGCACCGGGACGGGGGTCCTACGAGCAGTACTTC
TRBV28	NA	NA	TRBJ2-3	CASTSSTDTQYF	TGTGCCAGCACGTCTAGCACAGATACGCAGTATTTT